Each of the 6 T cell receptor beta chains below was sequenced from the same sample in a study of T-cell reconstitution after alpha-beta-depleted transplantation in children. Library preparation (for TCRbeta) was performed with unique molecular identifiers. In TCRdb, the PCR reads were re-called with MiXCR into one record per CDR3 protein. The top ten hold around 0.76% of the sample, which has 600,000 to 800,000 distinct CDR3 sequences, around 12% seen once. The sequences come from PBMCs, collected before TCRalphabeta/CD19-depleted stem cell transplant. The source is a girl aged 2 to 9 with congenital amegakaryocytic thrombocytopenia, due to receive a stem cell transplant.

Here the CDR3 reads CSAALAGGREEQFF. Here the CDR3 DNA reads TGCAGTGCCGCATTAGCGGGAGGGCGGGAGGAGCAGTTCTTC. This chain connects TRBV20-1 to TRBJ2-1, with 11 bases aligning to TRBD2. The germline V gene has CDR1 DFQATT and CDR2 SNEGSKA (reference sequence). V dropped 6 bases and J dropped 10; count of bases not matched to a gene: 11. The CDR3 is 14 residues long.

This chain joins TRBV7-2 and TRBJ2-7; D is possibly TRBD2 (6 bases). The germline CDR1 and CDR2 sequences are SGHTA and FQGNSA. There are 15 residues in the CDR3. Trimming shortened V by 5 bases and J by 6 bases, and 20 bases separated the two germline ends. The CDR3 bases are TGTGCCAGCAGCCCATCAAACTATGGGGGGAGCGAGCAGTACTTC. Its protein product is CASSPSNYGGSEQYF.

This clonotype appeared many times. The chain joins TRBV15 to TRBJ2-1; 7 nucleotides align to TRBD2. The J segment lost 0 bases and the V segment lost 0 bases, leaving 8 bases of the junction unmatched. The CDR3 has 18 residues. In germline, CDR1 is LNHNV, CDR2 YYDKDF (reference sequence). The CDR3 loop reads CATSRDRSGGSSYNEQFF. Written as DNA, the CDR3 is TGTGCCACCAGCAGAGATAGGTCAGGCGGGAGCTCCTACAATGAGCAGTTCTTC.

This clonotype appeared a few times. The CDR3 bases are TGTGCCAGCAGTTTAAGGGGACAGCCTGCCTACGAGCAGTACTTC. Translated, it gives CASSLRGQPAYEQYF. The chain couples TRBV28 to TRBJ2-7, with TRBD1 matching over 7 bases. Germline V gene lookup returns CDR1 MDHEN and CDR2 SYDVKM. With V trimmed by 2 bases and J by 2 bases, 6 bases remained unmatched. The CDR3 loop spans 15 amino acids.

This clonotype was counted once. The junction differs from germline at one of its ends, possibly a read error. The rearrangement uses TRBV5-6 and TRBJ2-6; no reliable D call. Germline V gene sequence: CDR1 SGHDT, CDR2 YYEEEE. The CDR3 runs 14 residues. CDR3 in DNA: TGTGCCGGCAGCCCAAGAACTGGGGCCAACGTCCTGACTTTC. Translation: CAGSPRTGANVLTF.

A remark on this clonotype: Germline is not matched at one junction end, which may reflect a read error. The chain uses TRBV12-3 or TRBV12-4 and TRBJ2-1; TRBD2 might be the D (6 bases). This CDR3 has 15 residues. CDR3 region: CASGFGGPRGNEQFF. In DNA form, the CDR3 reads TGTGCCAGCGGTTTCGGCGGGCCGCGGGGCAATGAGCAGTTCTTC.